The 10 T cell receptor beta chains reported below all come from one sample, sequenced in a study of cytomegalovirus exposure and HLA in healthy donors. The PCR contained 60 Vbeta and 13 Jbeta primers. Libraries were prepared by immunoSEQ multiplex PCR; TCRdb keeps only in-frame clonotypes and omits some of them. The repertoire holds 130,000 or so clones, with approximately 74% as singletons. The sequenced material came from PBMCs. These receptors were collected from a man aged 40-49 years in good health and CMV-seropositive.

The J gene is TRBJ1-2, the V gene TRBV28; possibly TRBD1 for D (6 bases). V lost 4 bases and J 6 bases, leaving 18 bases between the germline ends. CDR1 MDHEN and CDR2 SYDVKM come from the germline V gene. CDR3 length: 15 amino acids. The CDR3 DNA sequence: TGTGCCAGCAGTTCTGGACAGAGTATGACTAATGGCTACACCTTC. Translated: CASSSGQSMTNGYTF.

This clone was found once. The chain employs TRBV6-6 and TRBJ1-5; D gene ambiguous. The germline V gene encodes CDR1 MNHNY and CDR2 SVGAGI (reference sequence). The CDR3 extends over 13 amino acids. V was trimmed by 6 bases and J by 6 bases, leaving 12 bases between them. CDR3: CASSQPRGQPQHF. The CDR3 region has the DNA TGTGCCAGCAGCCAACCACGAGGTCAGCCCCAGCATTTT.

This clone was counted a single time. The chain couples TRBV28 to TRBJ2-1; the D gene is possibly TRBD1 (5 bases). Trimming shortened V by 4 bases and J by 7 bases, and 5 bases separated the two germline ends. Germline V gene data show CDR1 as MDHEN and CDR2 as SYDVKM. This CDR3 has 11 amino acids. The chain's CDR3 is CASSSGNEQFF. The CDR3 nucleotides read TGTGCCAGCAGTTCAGGGAATGAGCAGTTCTTC.

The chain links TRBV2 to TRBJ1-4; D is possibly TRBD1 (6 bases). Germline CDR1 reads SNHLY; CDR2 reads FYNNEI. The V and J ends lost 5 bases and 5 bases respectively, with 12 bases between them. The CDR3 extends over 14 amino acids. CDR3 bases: TGTGCCAGCAGTTTCCAGGGGAGAAATGAAAAACTGTTTTTT. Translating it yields CASSFQGRNEKLFF.

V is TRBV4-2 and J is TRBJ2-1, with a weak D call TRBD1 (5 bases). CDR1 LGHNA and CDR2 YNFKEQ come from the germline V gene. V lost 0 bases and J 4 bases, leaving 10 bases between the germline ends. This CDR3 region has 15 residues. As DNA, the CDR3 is TGTGCCAGCAGCCAAGATTGGGGCAGTTACAATGAGCAGTTCTTC. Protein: CASSQDWGSYNEQFF.

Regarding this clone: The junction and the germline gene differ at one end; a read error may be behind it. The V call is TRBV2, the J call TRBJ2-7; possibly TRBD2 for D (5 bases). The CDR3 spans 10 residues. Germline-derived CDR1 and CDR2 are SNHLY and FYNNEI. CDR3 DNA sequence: TGTGCCAGCAGTGGGAGGACGGGTACCTTC. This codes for CASSGRTGTF.

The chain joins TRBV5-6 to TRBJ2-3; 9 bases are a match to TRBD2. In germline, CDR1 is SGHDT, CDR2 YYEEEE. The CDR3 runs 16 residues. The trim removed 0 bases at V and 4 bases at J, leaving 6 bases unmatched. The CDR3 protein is CASSLDRGLAADTQYF. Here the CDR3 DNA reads TGTGCCAGCAGCTTGGACAGGGGACTAGCTGCAGATACGCAGTATTTT. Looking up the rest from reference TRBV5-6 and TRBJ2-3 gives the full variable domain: DAGVTQSPTHLIKTRGQQVTLRCSPKSGHDTVSWYQQALGQGPQFIFQYYEEEERQRGNFPDRFSGHQFPNYSSELNVNALLLGDSALYLCASSLDRGLAADTQYFGPGTRLTVL.

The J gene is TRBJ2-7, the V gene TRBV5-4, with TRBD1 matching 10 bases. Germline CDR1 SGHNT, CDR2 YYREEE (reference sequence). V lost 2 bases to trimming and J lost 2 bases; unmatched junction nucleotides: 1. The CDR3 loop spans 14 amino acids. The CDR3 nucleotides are TGTGCCAGCAGCTTTGGGACAGGGGCCTACGAGCAGTACTTC. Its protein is CASSFGTGAYEQYF.

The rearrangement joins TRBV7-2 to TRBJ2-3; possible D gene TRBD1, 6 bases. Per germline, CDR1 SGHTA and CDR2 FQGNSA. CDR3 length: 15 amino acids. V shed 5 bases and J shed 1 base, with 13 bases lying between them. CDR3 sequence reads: CASSPDSLGTDTQYF. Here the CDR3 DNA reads TGTGCCAGCAGCCCGGACAGCCTCGGCACAGATACGCAGTATTTT. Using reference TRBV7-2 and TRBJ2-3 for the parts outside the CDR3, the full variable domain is GAGVSQSPSNKVTEKGKDVELRCDPISGHTALYWYRQSLGQGLEFLIYFQGNSAPDKSGLPSDRFSAERTGGSVSTLTIQRTQQEDSAVYLCASSPDSLGTDTQYFGPGTRLTVL.

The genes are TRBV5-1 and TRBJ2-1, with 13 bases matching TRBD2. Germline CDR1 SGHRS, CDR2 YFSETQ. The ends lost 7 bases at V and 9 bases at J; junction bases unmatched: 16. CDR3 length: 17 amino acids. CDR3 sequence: CASQTSGRAANLPEQFF. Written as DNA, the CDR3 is TGCGCCAGCCAAACTAGCGGGAGGGCCGCAAACCTCCCTGAGCAGTTCTTC.